This TCR beta chain comes out of a study of beta chain features in type 1 diabetes. Study-wide findings and caveats: Insertions were fewer and deletions more numerous at VDJ junctions in type 1 diabetes patients. Among all four CD4+ subsets, Type 1 diabetes patients had TCRB CDR3s that were moderately but significantly shorter. The influence of HLA type on TCRB rearrangement stayed undetermined.

Every isolated RNA sample was fully reverse transcribed, so sequencing captured expressed TCRB transcripts. TCRdb keeps only in-frame clones here, not all; method: immunoSEQ multiplex PCR. The sample lists fewer than 110,000 clones, 28% occurring once. This clone was observed a few times. What it binds is unknown. V was clipped by 5 bases and J by 6 bases; unmatched bases: 11. The CDR3 runs 16 residues. The V gene's germline CDR1 is GTSNPN and CDR2 SVGIG (reference sequence). Sequenced sample: central memory CD4+ T cells from blood. The origin of this receptor is a woman between 18 and 29 years old with type 1 diabetes. This chain joins TRBV30 and TRBJ2-1, with TRBD2 matching 12 bases. The CDR3 region is CAWARLAGDLANEQFF. The CDR3, as DNA: TGTGCCTGGGCCCGACTAGCGGGAGATTTGGCCAATGAGCAGTTCTTC.